One sample yielded the 15 T cell receptor beta chains listed below, sequenced in a study of T cells after yellow fever vaccination (dated by TCRdb to between 2019 and 2020). Sample treatment or condition, as interpreted from the label and publication: live attenuated yellow fever vaccine strain. Receptors were amplified or captured by 5' RACE. The reads were generated on an Illumina HiSeq 2500. TCRdb applied fastp at Q25 and MiXCR to the public reads, then kept only in-frame beta chains. Each CDR3 protein gets just one entry, which takes the most common genes and DNA from the rows behind it. The sample has under 550,000 distinct CDR3 sequences on record, roughly a fifth of them singletons. The ten largest account for about a sixth of the sample. Specimen: PBMCs, collected roughly 20 days after the first yellow fever vaccination. The receptors shown here come from a man aged 18 to 30 who received the YFV17D yellow fever vaccine.

The chain combines TRBV28 with TRBJ1-2; D perhaps matches TRBD1 (6 bases). Germline V CDR1 and CDR2: MDHEN, SYDVKM. The CDR3 loop spans 12 amino acids. The V end lost 5 bases, the J end lost 5 bases, and 9 bases lay between the germline ends. The CDR3 here is CASSDGQYGYTF. The CDR3 bases are TGTGCCAGCAGTGACGGACAGTATGGCTACACCTTC.

This clonotype showed up just a few times. In nucleotides, the CDR3 is TGCAGCGTTGGTCAGGGCGCCTACGAGCAGTACTTC. This codes for CSVGQGAYEQYF. This chain links TRBV29-1 with TRBJ2-7; D may be TRBD1 (5 bases). The CDR3 loop spans 12 amino acids. Germline V gene lookup returns CDR1 SQVTM and CDR2 ANQGSEA. Deletions cut 4 bases from V and 2 bases from J, with 9 bases between.

This clonotype was picked up a small number of times. This sequence joins TRBV10-3 and TRBJ1-2; D is unclear. Germline assignment: CDR1 ENHRY and CDR2 SYGVKD. This CDR3 has 14 residues. Trimming removed 4 bases from V and 3 bases from J, with 12 bases in between. Here the CDR3 reads CAISGGSFDYGYTF. CDR3 nucleotides: TGTGCCATCAGTGGGGGAAGTTTCGACTATGGCTACACCTTC.

Only a few counts were recorded for this clonotype. The chain couples TRBV5-6 to TRBJ2-7; no firm D call. V lost 0 bases and J lost 0, with 13 bases in between. The V gene's germline CDR1 is SGHDT and CDR2 YYEEEE. The CDR3 has 16 residues. The CDR3 protein is CASSLGPPLSSYEQYV. The CDR3 DNA follows: TGTGCCAGCAGCTTGGGCCCACCCCTTAGCTCCTACGAGCAGTACGTC.

The chain recombines TRBV25-1 with TRBJ2-6; D is unclear. Trimming pared 3 bases from V and 2 bases from J, leaving 11 bases between. The germline gives CDR1 MGHDK, CDR2 SYGVNS. The CDR3 totals 16 residues. CDR3 amino acids: CASSDPGLTGANVLTF. DNA for the CDR3: TGTGCCAGCAGTGATCCCGGGCTTACTGGGGCCAACGTCCTGACTTTC.

There are a few counts of this clonotype. This chain links TRBV4-3 with TRBJ1-5, with D maybe TRBD1 (5 bases). Germline loops: CDR1 LGHNA, CDR2 YSLEER. V lost 0 bases and J lost 9, with 9 bases in between. The CDR3 covers 13 residues. The CDR3 spells CASSQERGAPQHF. The CDR3 DNA sequence: TGCGCCAGCAGCCAAGAGAGGGGCGCGCCCCAGCATTTT.

In this sample, this clonotype turned up a few times. The chain couples TRBV4-2 to TRBJ2-5; maybe TRBD2 (5 bases). Germline-derived CDR1 and CDR2 are LGHNA and YNFKEQ. This CDR3 spans 19 amino acids. Between the trimmed V and J ends, which lost 1 base and 4 bases, there was a span of 25 bases. The CDR3 region has the DNA TGTGCCAGCAGCCAAGGGATACGGTTCGAGGGCCTATTAGGAGAGACCCAGTACTTC. Amino acid sequence: CASSQGIRFEGLLGETQYF.

The CDR3 nucleotides read TGTGCCAGCAGTTTCCGGGACAGAGACACTGAAGCTTTCTTT. This encodes CASSFRDRDTEAFF. The chain joins TRBV12-3 or TRBV12-4 to TRBJ1-1; TRBD1 aligns across 7 bases. This CDR3 region has 14 residues. V was pared by 3 bases and J by 3 bases, with 4 bases of the junction left unmatched.

V is TRBV19 and J is TRBJ2-5, with 8 bases fitting TRBD2. Losses at the gene ends were 3 bases for V and 1 base for J; bases not matched to a gene: 4. Per germline, CDR1 LNHDA and CDR2 SQIVND (reference sequence). This CDR3 has 15 residues. The CDR3 is CASSILSGGQETQYF. As DNA, the CDR3 is TGTGCCAGTAGTATTTTGAGCGGGGGCCAAGAGACCCAGTACTTC.

This chain connects TRBV15 to TRBJ1-6, with a weak D call TRBD1 (6 bases). The CDR3 length is 16 residues. V was shortened by 3 bases and J by 4 bases, with 13 bases between the two germline ends. The V gene's germline CDR1 is LNHNV and CDR2 YYDKDF (reference sequence). The CDR3 region has the DNA TGTGCCACCAGCAGCCGAACGGGACAATATAATTCACCCCTCCACTTT. It specifies CATSSRTGQYNSPLHF.

This clonotype appeared a few times. This sequence joins TRBV5-1 and TRBJ1-1; 7 nucleotides align to TRBD1. The V and J ends lost 4 bases and 6 bases, in that order; junction bases with no gene match: 15. CDR1 SGHRS and CDR2 YFSETQ come from the germline V gene. The CDR3 runs to 16 residues. CDR3 bases: TGCGCCAGCAGCCTGGGGGAGAGACAGGGAGTGGCTGAAGCTTTCTTT. Translating gives CASSLGERQGVAEAFF.

This clonotype occurred a few times. This chain joins TRBV19 and TRBJ2-7, with 9 nucleotides matching TRBD1. Germline values: CDR1 LNHDA, CDR2 SQIVND (reference sequence). The CDR3 sequence is 15 residues long. With 6 bases clipped from V and 3 bases from J, the junction kept 9 bases outside the gene matches. The CDR3 spells CASSRGTGSIYEQYF. The CDR3 DNA reads TGTGCCAGTAGCAGGGGGACAGGGAGTATCTACGAGCAGTACTTC. Full variable domain (remainder filled in from reference TRBV19 and TRBJ2-7): DGGITQSPKYLFRKEGQNVTLSCEQNLNHDAMYWYRQDPGQGLRLIYYSQIVNDFQKGDIAEGYSVSREKKESFPLTVTSAQKNPTAFYLCASSRGTGSIYEQYFGPGTRLTVT.

CDR3 bases: TGTGCCAGCAGCGGGGAGGGGAGGTCCTACAATGAGCAGTTCTTC. Residues: CASSGEGRSYNEQFF. The V gene is TRBV5-4, the J gene TRBJ2-1; 7 bases agree with TRBD2. Germline CDR1 SGHNT, CDR2 YYREEE (reference sequence). This CDR3 comprises 15 residues. V lost 4 bases to trimming and J lost 1 base; unmatched junction nucleotides: 5.

This chain uses TRBV7-2 with TRBJ1-1; D remains unclear. Germline CDR1 and CDR2: SGHTA and FQGNSA. The CDR3 loop spans 16 amino acids. Trimming took off 5 bases at V and 0 bases at J, with 16 bases between the two ends. Here the CDR3 DNA reads TGTGCCAGCAGCCCCTCGCGGGCGCAGGTGAACACTGAAGCTTTCTTT. Encoded protein: CASSPSRAQVNTEAFF.

There are a few counts of this clonotype. The chain couples TRBV9 to TRBJ2-3; D gene unclear. Germline V gives CDR1 SGDLS, CDR2 YYNGEE. V gave up 2 bases and J gave up 4 bases, with 11 bases separating them. The CDR3 is 14 residues long. The CDR3 loop reads CASSVRKDPDTQYF. In DNA, the CDR3 is TGTGCCAGCAGCGTCCGGAAGGACCCAGATACGCAGTATTTT.